There are a few counts of the clone carrying this T cell receptor beta chain. There were TCR beta CDR3 regions amplified from RNA transcripts. HTBI primers were used for first-round RT-PCR of the TCR CDR3. TCRdb itself ran the multiplex PCR reads through MiXCR, one entry per CDR3 protein. Seen here are about 370,000 distinct CDR3 sequences, 13% to 15% observed once, and the top ten hold roughly a fifth. These data belong to a study of T cells in Graves' hyperthyroidism and ophthalmopathy. Germline V gene data show CDR1 as SGHRS and CDR2 as YFSETQ. The CDR3 is 15 residues long. V dropped 0 bases and J dropped 0 bases, with 8 bases sitting between them.

Sequenced: blood. The source is a woman aged 60 to 75 with Graves' ophthalmopathy. This sequence joins TRBV5-1 and TRBJ2-3; possibly TRBD1 or TRBD2 for D (5 bases each). CDR3 coding DNA: TGCGCCAGCAGCTTGGGACGGGGCAGCACAGATACGCAGTATTTT. Protein: CASSLGRGSTDTQYF.